In its sample, the clone carrying this TCR beta chain was seen once. The library came from three nested PCR rounds adapted from ARM-PCR protocols. TCRdb fed the multiplex PCR reads into MiXCR, producing one record per CDR3 protein. In the table there are around 79,000 distinct CDR3 sequences, approximately 77% of which are singletons. The CDR3 covers 11 residues. Germline V gives CDR1 MNHNY, CDR2 SVGAGI (reference sequence). The sample belongs to a study of tumor and adjacent non-tumor tissue in lung cancer. This sample's RNA came from whole unsorted tissue. The sample was lung tumor tissue. The chain combines TRBV6-6 with TRBJ1-3, with D unresolved. This sequence originates from a woman aged 40 to 50 with non-small cell lung cancer. The CDR3 loop reads CVNAERNTIYF. As DNA, the CDR3 is TGTGTCAACGCTGAGAGAAACACCATATATTTT.